Listed below are T cell receptor beta chains from one sample, sequenced in a study of beta chain features in type 1 diabetes. Data came from immunoSEQ multiplex PCR; TCRdb stores just in-frame clones and leaves some out. The table records a few hundred thousand clones, approximately 14% of them present only once. Sequencing was done on a sample of naive CD4+ T cells from blood. The receptors originated from a man in his thirties or forties with type 1 diabetes. The conserved cysteine and the conserved F or W are not part of the CDR3 here.

TRBJ1-2	13	TRBV11-2	ASSLGSGGSYGYT
TRBJ1-6	13	TRBV6-5	ASSYGGAGNSPLH
TRBJ2-3	13	TRBV27	ASSLMGLHTDTQY
TRBJ2-1	12	TRBV5-4	ASSRAGSIGEQF
TRBJ2-1	13	TRBV7-2	ASSLGASGFNEQF
TRBJ2-3	11	TRBV18	ASSPIVADTQY
TRBJ2-1	14	TRBV19	ASSMSSGGLYNEQF
TRBJ1-4	12	TRBV7-9	ASSLDPAGEKLF
TRBJ2-7	15	TRBV4-2	ASSQDGESGIYYEQY
TRBJ2-1	13	TRBV5-1	ASSTGHGVYNEQF
TRBJ2-3	14	TRBV7-2	ASSPGGTGGTDTQY
TRBJ2-1	12	TRBV15	ATSTNRGHGEQF
TRBJ2-1	12	TRBV5-1	ASSWEGRHNEQF
TRBJ2-7	9	TRBV20-1	SGTDSYEQY
TRBJ1-2	12	TRBV19	ASSISDINYGYT
TRBJ1-5	12	TRBV5-1	ASPASLRHQPQH
TRBJ2-2	14	TRBV7-9	ASSRAGLVSTGELF
TRBJ1-4	12	TRBV5-1	ASRGTGYNEKLF
TRBJ1-1	12	TRBV5-1	ASSQGGPGTEAF
TRBJ2-7	14	TRBV5-1	ASSLGAGPFNYEQY
TRBJ1-2	13	TRBV12-5	ASGLVRTGSYGYT
TRBJ1-1	12	TRBV30	AWSGQHSNTEAF
TRBJ2-2	14	TRBV5-4	ASSSGQEGPPGELF
TRBJ2-1	13	TRBV5-1	ASSWVGGTDNEQF
TRBJ2-5	13	TRBV6-5	ASSDRGGARETQY
TRBJ1-2	10	TRBV18	ASSPLGYGYT
TRBJ1-4	12	TRBV7-9	ATHREATNEKLF
TRBJ2-1	13	TRBV30	AWSVRLAGANEQF
TRBJ2-7	14	TRBV6-5	ASSYSVGGADYEQY
TRBJ1-6	13	TRBV10-3	AISAAPSPDSPLH
TRBJ1-1	12	TRBV6-5	ASSTRVAPTEAF
TRBJ2-2	12	TRBV9	ASSPRTGGRELF
TRBJ2-5	9	TRBV4-1	ASSQGPTQY
TRBJ1-1	10	TRBV9	ASSDRTGLAF
TRBJ2-5	12	TRBV10-3	AISESGYQETQY
TRBJ2-5	10	TRBV30	AWARVGETQY
TRBJ2-1	11	TRBV5-1	ASSLVADNEQF
TRBJ1-1	11	TRBV5-4	ASSWNRDTEAF
TRBJ2-1	14	TRBV21-1	ASSPPKEGSYNEQF
TRBJ2-5	10	TRBV30	AWSMGGETQY
TRBJ1-3	14	TRBV14	ASSHRDRDRGNTIY
TRBJ1-5	13	TRBV6-5	ASSSRGGGNQPQH
TRBJ2-2	11	TRBV30	AWSPQREGELF
TRBJ2-1	14	TRBV11-1	ASSLAGSGANNEQF
TRBJ2-7	14	TRBV5-1	ASARTAGGLPAEQY
TRBJ1-2	12	TRBV9	ASSAGDSRYGYT
TRBJ1-2	11	TRBV7-9	ASTPTGAYGYT
TRBJ2-4	14	TRBV6-6	ASSYRTSGGQNIQY